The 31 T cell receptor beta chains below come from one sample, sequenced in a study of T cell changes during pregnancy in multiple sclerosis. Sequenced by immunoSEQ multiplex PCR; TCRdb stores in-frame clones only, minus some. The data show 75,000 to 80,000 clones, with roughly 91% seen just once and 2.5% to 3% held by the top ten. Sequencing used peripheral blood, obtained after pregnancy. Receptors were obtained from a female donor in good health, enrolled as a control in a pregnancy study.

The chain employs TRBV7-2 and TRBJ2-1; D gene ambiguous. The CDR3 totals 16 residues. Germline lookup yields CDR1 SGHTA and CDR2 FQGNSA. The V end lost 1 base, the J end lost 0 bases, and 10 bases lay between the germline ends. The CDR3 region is CASSLDVSSSYNEQFF. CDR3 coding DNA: TGTGCCAGCAGCTTAGACGTATCTAGCTCCTACAATGAGCAGTTCTTC.

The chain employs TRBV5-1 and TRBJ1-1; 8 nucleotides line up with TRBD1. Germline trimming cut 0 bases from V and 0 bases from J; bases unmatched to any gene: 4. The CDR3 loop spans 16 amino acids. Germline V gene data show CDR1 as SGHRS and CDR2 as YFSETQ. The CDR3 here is CASSLDYRGMNTEAFF. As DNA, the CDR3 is TGCGCCAGCAGCTTGGACTACAGGGGGATGAACACTGAAGCTTTCTTT.

The CDR3 region is CASSLVPGQGYEQYF. The CDR3 bases are TGTGCCAGCAGCTTAGTCCCCGGACAGGGGTACGAGCAGTACTTC. This chain uses TRBV7-2 with TRBJ2-7; 9 bases are a match to TRBD1. CDR1 and CDR2 from the germline V gene are SGHTA and FQGNSA. CDR3 length equals 15 residues. J lost 4 bases, V lost 1 base, and 5 bases had no gene match.

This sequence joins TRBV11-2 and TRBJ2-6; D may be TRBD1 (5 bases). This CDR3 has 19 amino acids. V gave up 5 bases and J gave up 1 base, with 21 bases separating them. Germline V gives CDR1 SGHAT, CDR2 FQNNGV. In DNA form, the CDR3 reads TGTGCCAGCAGCCTATCCCTAGTCAGGGCGTCGTCTGGGGCCAACGTCCTGACTTTC. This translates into CASSLSLVRASSGANVLTF.

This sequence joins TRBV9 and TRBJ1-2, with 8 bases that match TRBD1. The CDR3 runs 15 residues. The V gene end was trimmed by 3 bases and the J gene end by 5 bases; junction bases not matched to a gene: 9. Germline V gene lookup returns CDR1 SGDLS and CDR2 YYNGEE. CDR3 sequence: CASSASRGQGYGYTF. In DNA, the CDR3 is TGTGCCAGCAGCGCCAGCAGGGGGCAGGGGTATGGCTACACCTTC.

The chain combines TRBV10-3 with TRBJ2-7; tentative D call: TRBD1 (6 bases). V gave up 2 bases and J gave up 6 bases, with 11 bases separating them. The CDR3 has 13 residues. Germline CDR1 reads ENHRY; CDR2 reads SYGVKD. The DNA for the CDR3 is TGTGCCATCAGTGAGAACAGGGCCGTCGAGCAGTACTTC. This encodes CAISENRAVEQYF.

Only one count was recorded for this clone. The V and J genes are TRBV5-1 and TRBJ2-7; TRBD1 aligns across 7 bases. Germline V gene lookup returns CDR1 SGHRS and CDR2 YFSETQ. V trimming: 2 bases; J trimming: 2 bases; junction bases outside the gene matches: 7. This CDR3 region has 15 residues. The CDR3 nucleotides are TGCGCCAGCAGCTTCACCGGGACAGCAACCTACGAGCAGTACTTC. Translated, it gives CASSFTGTATYEQYF. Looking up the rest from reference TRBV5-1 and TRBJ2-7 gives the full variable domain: KAGVTQTPRYLIKTRGQQVTLSCSPISGHRSVSWYQQTPGQGLQFLFEYFSETQRNKGNFPGRFSGRQFSNSRSEMNVSTLELGDSALYLCASSFTGTATYEQYFGPGTRLTVT.

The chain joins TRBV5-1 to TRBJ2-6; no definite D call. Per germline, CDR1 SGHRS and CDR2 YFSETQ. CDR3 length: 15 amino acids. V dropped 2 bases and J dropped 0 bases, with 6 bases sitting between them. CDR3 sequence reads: CASSLPSSGANVLTF. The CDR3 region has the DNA TGCGCCAGCAGCTTACCGAGCTCTGGGGCCAACGTCCTGACTTTC.

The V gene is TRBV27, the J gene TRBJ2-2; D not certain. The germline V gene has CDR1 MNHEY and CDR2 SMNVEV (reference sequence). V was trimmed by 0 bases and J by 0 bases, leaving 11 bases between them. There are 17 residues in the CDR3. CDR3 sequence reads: CASSLSVIHANTGELFF. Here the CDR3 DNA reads TGTGCCAGCAGTTTATCCGTGATACACGCGAACACCGGGGAGCTGTTTTTT.

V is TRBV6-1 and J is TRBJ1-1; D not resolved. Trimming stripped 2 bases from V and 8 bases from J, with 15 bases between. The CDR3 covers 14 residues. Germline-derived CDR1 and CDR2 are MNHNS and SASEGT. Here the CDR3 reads CASSERRTEREAFF. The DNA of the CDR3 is TGTGCCAGCAGTGAACGGAGGACTGAGCGCGAAGCTTTCTTT.

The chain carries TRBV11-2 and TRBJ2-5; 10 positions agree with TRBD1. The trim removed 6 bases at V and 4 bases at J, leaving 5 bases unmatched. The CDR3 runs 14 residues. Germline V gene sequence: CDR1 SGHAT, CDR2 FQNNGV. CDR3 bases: TGTGCCAGCAGTTGGGACAGGGGCACAGAGACCCAGTACTTC. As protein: CASSWDRGTETQYF.

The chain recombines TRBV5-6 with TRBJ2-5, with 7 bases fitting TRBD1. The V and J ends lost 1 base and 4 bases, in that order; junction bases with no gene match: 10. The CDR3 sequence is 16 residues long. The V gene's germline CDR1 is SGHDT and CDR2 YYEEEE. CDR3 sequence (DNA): TGTGCCAGCAGCTTGAGGTCCACAGGGGTCCGAGAGACCCAGTACTTC. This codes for CASSLRSTGVRETQYF.

CDR3 amino acids: CASSYRDTEAFF. Here the CDR3 DNA reads TGTGCCAGCAGTTACAGGGACACTGAAGCTTTCTTT. The V call is TRBV28, the J call TRBJ1-1; TRBD1 is a possible D gene (6 bases). V dropped 4 bases and J dropped 3 bases, with 6 bases sitting between them. Germline V CDR1 and CDR2: MDHEN, SYDVKM. There are 12 residues in the CDR3.

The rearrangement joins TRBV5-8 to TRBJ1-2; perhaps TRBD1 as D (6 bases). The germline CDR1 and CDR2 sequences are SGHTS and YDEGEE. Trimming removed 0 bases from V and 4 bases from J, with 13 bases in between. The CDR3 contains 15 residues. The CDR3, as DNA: TGTGCCAGCAGCTTGGGGCTGTGGGACACCTATGGCTACACCTTC. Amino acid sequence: CASSLGLWDTYGYTF.

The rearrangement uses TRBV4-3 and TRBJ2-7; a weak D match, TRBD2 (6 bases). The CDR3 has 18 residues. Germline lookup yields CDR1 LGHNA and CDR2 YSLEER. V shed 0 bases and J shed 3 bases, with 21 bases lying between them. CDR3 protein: CASSQDTVRGDLVYEQYF. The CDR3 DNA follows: TGCGCCAGCAGCCAAGATACGGTTCGCGGGGACCTGGTCTACGAGCAGTACTTC.

CDR3 nucleotide sequence: TGTGCCAGCAGCACCCCCGAGAGGGCGGGCTACAATGAGCAGTTCTTC. The encoded protein is CASSTPERAGYNEQFF. This sequence joins TRBV11-3 and TRBJ2-1, with a possible D match to TRBD2 (5 bases). Trimming cost V 5 bases and J 3 bases, with 17 bases left between them. Germline V gives CDR1 SGHNT, CDR2 YENEEA. The CDR3 contains 16 residues.

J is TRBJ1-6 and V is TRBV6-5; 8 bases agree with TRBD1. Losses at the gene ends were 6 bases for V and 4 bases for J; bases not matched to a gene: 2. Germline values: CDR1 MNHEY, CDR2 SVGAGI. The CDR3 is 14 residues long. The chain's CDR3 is CASRTGVYNSPLHF. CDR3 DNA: TGTGCCAGCAGGACAGGGGTTTATAATTCACCCCTCCACTTT.

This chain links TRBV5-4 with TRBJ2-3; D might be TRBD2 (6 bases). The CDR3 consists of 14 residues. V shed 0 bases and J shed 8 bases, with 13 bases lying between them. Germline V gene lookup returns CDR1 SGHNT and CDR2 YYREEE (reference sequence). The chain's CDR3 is CASSLARGTGTQYF. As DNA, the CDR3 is TGTGCCAGCAGCTTGGCGCGGGGCACGGGTACGCAGTATTTT.

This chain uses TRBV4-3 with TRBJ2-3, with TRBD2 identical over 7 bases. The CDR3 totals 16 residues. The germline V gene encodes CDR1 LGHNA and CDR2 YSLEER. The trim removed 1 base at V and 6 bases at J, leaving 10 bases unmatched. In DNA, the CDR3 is TGCGCCAGCAGCCAAGGAGCGGCGGGAGCGCGGGATACGCAGTATTTT. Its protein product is CASSQGAAGARDTQYF.

The CDR3 nucleotides are TGTGCCAGCAGCTCTTTTCTCCGAAGGGACAGGGGGCACAATGAGCAGTTCTTC. As protein: CASSSFLRRDRGHNEQFF. This chain links TRBV11-2 with TRBJ2-1, with 12 bases aligning to TRBD1. Trimming cost V 4 bases and J 5 bases; bases outside gene matches: 12. CDR1 SGHAT and CDR2 FQNNGV come from the germline V gene. The CDR3 sequence is 18 residues long.

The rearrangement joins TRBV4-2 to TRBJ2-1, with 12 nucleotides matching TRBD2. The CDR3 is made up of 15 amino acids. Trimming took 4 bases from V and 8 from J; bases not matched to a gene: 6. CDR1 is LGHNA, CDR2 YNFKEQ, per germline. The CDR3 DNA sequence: TGTGCCAGCAGCCCGGGACTAGCGGGTTATCATGAGCAGTTCTTC. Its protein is CASSPGLAGYHEQFF.

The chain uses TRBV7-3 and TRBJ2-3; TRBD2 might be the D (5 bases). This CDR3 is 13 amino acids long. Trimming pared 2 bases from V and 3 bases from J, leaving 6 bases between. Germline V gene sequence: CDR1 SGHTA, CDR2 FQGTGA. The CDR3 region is CASSLPGTDTQYF. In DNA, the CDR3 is TGTGCCAGCAGCTTACCGGGGACAGATACGCAGTATTTT.

The CDR3 spells CASSPGLAKDTQYF. DNA for the CDR3: TGTGCCAGCAGCCCGGGACTAGCGAAGGATACGCAGTATTTT. J is TRBJ2-3 and V is TRBV27, with 10 bases matching TRBD2. The CDR3 runs to 14 residues. The junction had 6 bases not matched to a gene; V was cut back by 6 bases and J by 6 bases. CDR1 is MNHEY, CDR2 SMNVEV, per germline (reference sequence).

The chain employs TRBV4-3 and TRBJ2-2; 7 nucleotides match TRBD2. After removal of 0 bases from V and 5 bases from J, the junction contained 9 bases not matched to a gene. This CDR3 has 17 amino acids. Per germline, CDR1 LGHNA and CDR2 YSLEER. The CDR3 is CASSQDSRESGTGELFF. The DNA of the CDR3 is TGCGCCAGCAGCCAAGACTCGCGGGAGAGTGGAACCGGGGAGCTGTTTTTT.

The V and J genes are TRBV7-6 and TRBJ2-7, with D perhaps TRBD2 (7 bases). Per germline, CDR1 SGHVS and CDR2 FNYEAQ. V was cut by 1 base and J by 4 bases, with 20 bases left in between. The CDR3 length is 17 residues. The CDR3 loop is CASSLEFAGERGYEQYF. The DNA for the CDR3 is TGTGCCAGCAGCTTAGAGTTTGCGGGGGAGAGGGGGTACGAGCAGTACTTC. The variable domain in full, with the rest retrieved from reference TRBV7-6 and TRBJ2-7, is GAGVSQSPRYKVTKRGQDVALRCDPISGHVSLYWYRQALGQGPEFLTYFNYEAQQDKSGLPNDRFSAERPEGSISTLTIQRTEQRDSAMYRCASSLEFAGERGYEQYFGPGTRLTVT.

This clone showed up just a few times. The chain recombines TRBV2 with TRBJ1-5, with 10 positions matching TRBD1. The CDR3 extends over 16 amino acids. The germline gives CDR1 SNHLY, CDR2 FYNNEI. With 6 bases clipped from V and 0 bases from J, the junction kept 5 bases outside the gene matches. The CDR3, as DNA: TGTGCCAGCAGACAGGACAGGGGGTATAGCAATCAGCCCCAGCATTTT. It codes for CASRQDRGYSNQPQHF.

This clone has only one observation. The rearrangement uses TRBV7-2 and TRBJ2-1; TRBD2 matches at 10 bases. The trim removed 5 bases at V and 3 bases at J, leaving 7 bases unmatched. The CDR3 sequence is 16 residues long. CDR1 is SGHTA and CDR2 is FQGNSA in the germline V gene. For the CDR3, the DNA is TGTGCCAGCAGCCTGGGGAGCGGGAGGGTCTACAATGAGCAGTTCTTC. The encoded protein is CASSLGSGRVYNEQFF.

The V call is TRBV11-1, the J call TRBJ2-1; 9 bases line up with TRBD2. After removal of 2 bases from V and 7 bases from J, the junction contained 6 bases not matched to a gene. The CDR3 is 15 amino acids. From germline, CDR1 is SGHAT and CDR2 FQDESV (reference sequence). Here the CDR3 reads CASSLKAGGPNEQFF. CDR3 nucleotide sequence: TGTGCCAGCAGCTTAAAGGCGGGGGGGCCGAATGAGCAGTTCTTC.

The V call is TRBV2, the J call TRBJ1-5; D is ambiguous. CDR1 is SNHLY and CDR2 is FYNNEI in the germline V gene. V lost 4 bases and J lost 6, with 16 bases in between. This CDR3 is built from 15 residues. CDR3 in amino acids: CASSGRLGGPQPQHF. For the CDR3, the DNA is TGTGCCAGCAGTGGGAGGCTGGGAGGCCCTCAGCCCCAGCATTTT. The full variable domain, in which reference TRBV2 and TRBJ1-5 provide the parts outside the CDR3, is EPEVTQTPSHQVTQMGQEVILRCVPISNHLYFYWYRQILGQKVEFLVSFYNNEISEKSEIFDDQFSVERPDGSNFTLKIRSTKLEDSAMYFCASSGRLGGPQPQHFGDGTRLSIL.

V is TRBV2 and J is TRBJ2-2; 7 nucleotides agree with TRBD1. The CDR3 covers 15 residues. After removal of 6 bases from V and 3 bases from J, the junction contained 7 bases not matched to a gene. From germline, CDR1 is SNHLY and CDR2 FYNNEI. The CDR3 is CASRIRGLYTGELFF. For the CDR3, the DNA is TGTGCCAGCAGGATTAGGGGGCTGTACACCGGGGAGCTGTTTTTT.

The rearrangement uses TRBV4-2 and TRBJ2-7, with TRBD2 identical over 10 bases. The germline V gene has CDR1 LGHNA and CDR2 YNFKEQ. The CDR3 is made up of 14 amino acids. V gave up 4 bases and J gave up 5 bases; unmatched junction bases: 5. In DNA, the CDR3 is TGTGCCAGCAGCCGGGAGCGGGGGGGCCACGAGCAGTACTTC. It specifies CASSRERGGHEQYF.